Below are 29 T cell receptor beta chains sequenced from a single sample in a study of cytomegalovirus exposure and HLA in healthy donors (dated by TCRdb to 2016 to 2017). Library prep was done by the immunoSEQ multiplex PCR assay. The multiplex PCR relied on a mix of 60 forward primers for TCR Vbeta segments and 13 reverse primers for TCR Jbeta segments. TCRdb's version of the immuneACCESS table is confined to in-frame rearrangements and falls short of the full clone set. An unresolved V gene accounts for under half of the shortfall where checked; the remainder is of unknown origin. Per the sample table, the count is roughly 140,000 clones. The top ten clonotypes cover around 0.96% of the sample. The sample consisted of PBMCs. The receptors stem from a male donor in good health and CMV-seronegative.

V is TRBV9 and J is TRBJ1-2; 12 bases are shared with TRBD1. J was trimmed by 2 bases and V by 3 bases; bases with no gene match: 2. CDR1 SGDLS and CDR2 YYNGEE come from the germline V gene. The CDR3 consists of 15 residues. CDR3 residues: CASSEGQGANYGYTF. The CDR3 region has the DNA TGTGCCAGCAGCGAGGGACAGGGGGCGAACTATGGCTACACCTTC.

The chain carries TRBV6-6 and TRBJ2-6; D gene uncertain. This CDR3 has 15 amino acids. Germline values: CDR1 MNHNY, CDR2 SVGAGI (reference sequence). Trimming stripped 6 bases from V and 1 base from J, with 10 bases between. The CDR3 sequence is CASSPVLSGANVLTF. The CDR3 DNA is TGTGCCAGCAGCCCGGTCCTATCTGGGGCCAACGTCCTGACTTTC.

The CDR3 DNA reads as TGTGCCAGCAGCTCCTCTGGGACAGGGGGAAACACCATATATTTT. Translated: CASSSSGTGGNTIYF. The chain combines TRBV7-9 with TRBJ1-3; TRBD1 matches at 9 bases. The CDR3 spans 15 residues. Germline-derived CDR1 and CDR2 are SEHNR and FQNEAQ (reference sequence). With 4 bases clipped from V and 4 bases from J, the junction kept 5 bases outside the gene matches. The complete variable domain, with remaining parts taken from reference TRBV7-9 and TRBJ1-3, reads DTGVSQNPRHKITKRGQNVTFRCDPISEHNRLYWYRQTLGQGPEFLTYFQNEAQLEKSRLLSDRFSAERPKGSFSTLEIQRTEQGDSAMYLCASSSSGTGGNTIYFGEGSWLTVV.

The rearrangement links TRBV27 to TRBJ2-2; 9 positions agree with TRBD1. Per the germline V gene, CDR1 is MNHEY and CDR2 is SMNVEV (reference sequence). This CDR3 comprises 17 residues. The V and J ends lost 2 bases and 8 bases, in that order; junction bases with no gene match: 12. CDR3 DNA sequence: TGTGCCAGCAGTTTAGTGTCCACAGGGGGCGTAACTGGGGAGCTGTTTTTT. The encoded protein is CASSLVSTGGVTGELFF.

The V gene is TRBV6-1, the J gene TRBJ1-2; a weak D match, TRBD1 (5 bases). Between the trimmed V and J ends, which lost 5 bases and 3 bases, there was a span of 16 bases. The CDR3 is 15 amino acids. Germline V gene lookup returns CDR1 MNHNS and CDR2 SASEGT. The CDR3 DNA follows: TGTGCCAGCAGTCTCGGGGGAGGTGGTGACTATGGCTACACCTTC. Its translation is CASSLGGGGDYGYTF.

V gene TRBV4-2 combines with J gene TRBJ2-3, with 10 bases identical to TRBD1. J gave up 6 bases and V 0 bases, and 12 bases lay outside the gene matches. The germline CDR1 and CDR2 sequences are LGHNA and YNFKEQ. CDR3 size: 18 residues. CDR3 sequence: CASSQERLPGQGSDTQYF. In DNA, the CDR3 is TGTGCCAGCAGCCAAGAAAGACTCCCGGGACAGGGGAGTGATACGCAGTATTTT.

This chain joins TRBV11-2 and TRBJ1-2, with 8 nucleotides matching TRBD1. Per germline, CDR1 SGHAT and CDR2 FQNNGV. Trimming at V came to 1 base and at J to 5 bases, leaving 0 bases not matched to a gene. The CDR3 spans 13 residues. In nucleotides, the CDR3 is TGTGCCAGCAGCTTAGGGACAGGGTATGGCTACACCTTC. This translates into CASSLGTGYGYTF.

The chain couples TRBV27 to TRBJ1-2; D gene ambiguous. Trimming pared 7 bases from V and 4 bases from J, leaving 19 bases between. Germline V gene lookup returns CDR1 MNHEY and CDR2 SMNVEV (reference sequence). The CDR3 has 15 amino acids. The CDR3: CASTPSSGPSYGYTF. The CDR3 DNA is TGTGCCAGCACCCCTTCCAGTGGGCCGAGCTATGGCTACACCTTC.

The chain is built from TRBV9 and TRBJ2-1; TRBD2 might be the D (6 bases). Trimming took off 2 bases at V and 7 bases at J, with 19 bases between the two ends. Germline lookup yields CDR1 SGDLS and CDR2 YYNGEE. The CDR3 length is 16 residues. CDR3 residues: CASSVRAGQGVNEQFF. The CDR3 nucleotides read TGTGCCAGCAGCGTCAGGGCGGGGCAAGGTGTTAATGAGCAGTTCTTC. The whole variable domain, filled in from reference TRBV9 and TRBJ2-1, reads DSGVTQTPKHLITATGQRVTLRCSPRSGDLSVYWYQQSLDQGLQFLIQYYNGEERAKGNILERFSAQQFPDLHSELNLSSLELGDSALYFCASSVRAGQGVNEQFFGPGTRLTVL.

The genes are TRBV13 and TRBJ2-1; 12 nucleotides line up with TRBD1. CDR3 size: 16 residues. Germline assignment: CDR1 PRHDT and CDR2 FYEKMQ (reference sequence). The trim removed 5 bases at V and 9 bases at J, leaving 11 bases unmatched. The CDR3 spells CASSPRDRGLGSEQFF. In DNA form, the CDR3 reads TGTGCCAGCAGCCCTCGGGACAGGGGGCTCGGTAGTGAGCAGTTCTTC.

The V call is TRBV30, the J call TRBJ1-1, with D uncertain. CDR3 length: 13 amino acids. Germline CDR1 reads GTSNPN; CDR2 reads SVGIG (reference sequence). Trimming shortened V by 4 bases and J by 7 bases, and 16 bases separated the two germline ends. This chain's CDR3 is CAWKPREVIEAFF. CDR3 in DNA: TGTGCCTGGAAACCAAGGGAGGTAATTGAAGCTTTCTTT.

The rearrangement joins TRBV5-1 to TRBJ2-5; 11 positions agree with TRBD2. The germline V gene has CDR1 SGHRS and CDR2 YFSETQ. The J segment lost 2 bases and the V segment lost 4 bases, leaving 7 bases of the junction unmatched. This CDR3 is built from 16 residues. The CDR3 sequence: CASSLNLAGGQETQYF. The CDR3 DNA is TGCGCCAGCAGCCTAAATCTAGCGGGGGGTCAAGAGACCCAGTACTTC.

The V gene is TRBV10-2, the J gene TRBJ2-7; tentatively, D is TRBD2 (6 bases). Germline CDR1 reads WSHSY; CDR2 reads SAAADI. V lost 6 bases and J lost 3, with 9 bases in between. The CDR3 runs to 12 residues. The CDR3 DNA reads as TGCGCCAGCAGCCAGGACTACTACGAGCAGTACTTC. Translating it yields CASSQDYYEQYF.

Here the CDR3 DNA reads TGTGCCAGTAGTACCAAAACAGGGATCGGGGAGCTGTTTTTT. Its translation: CASSTKTGIGELFF. This chain joins TRBV19 and TRBJ2-2; D perhaps matches TRBD1 (6 bases). CDR3 length equals 14 residues. V lost 4 bases, J lost 7 bases, and 13 bases lay in between. Germline CDR1 LNHDA, CDR2 SQIVND (reference sequence).

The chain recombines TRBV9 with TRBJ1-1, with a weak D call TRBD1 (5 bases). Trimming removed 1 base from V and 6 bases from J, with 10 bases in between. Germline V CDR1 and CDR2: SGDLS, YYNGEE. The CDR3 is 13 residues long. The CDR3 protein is CASSVRQSSEAFF. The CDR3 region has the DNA TGTGCCAGCAGCGTAAGACAGAGCTCTGAAGCTTTCTTT. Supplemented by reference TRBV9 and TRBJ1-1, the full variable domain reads DSGVTQTPKHLITATGQRVTLRCSPRSGDLSVYWYQQSLDQGLQFLIQYYNGEERAKGNILERFSAQQFPDLHSELNLSSLELGDSALYFCASSVRQSSEAFFGQGTRLTVV.

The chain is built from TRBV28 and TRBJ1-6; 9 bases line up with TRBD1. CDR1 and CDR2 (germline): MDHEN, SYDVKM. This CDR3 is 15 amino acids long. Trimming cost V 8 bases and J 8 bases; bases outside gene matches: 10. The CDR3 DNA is TGTGCCAGCCGCCGGACAGGGGCAGAAGATTCACCCCTCCACTTT. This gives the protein CASRRTGAEDSPLHF.

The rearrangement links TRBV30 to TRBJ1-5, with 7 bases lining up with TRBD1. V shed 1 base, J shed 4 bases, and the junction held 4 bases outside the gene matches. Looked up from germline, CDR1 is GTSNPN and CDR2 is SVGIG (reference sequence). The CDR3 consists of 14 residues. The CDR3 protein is CAWSEGAGNQPQHF. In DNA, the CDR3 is TGTGCCTGGAGTGAGGGGGCTGGAAATCAGCCCCAGCATTTT.

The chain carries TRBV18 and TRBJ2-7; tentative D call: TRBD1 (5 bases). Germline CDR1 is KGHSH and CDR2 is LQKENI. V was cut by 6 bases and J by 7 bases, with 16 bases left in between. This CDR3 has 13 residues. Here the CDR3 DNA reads TGTGCCAGCTCTCAATACCTAGGGGCTGAGCAGTACTTC. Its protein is CASSQYLGAEQYF.

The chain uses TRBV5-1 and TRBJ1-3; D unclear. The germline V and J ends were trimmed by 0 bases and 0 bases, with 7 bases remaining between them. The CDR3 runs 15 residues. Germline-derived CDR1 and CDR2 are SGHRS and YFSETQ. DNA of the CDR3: TGCGCCAGCAGCTTGGGCGGGGACTCTGGAAACACCATATATTTT. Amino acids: CASSLGGDSGNTIYF.

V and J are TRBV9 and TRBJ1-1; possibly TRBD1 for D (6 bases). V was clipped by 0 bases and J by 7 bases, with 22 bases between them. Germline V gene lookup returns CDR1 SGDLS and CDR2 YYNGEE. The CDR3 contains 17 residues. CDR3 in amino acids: CASSVGLREFRDIEAFF. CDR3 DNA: TGTGCCAGCAGCGTAGGTTTAAGGGAGTTCCGGGACATTGAAGCTTTCTTT.

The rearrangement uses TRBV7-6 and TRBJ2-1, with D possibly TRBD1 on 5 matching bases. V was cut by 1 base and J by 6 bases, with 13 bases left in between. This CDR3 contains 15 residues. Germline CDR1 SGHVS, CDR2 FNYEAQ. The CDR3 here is CASSLGGEASNEQFF. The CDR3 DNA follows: TGTGCCAGCAGCTTAGGGGGCGAGGCCAGCAATGAGCAGTTCTTC.

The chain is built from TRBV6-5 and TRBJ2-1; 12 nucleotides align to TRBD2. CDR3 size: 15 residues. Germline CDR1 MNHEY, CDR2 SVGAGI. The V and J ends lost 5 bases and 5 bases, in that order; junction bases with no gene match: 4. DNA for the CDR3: TGTGCCAGCAGTCCGACTAGCGGGAGTGACAATGAGCAGTTCTTC. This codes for CASSPTSGSDNEQFF.

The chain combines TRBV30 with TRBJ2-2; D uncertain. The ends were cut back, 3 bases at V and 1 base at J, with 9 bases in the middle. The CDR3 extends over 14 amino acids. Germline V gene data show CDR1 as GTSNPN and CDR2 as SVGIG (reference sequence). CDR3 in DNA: TGTGCCTGGAGGGAACAGCTGAACACCGGGGAGCTGTTTTTT. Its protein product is CAWREQLNTGELFF. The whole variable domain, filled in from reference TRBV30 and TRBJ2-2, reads SQTIHQWPATLVQPVGSPLSLECTVEGTSNPNLYWYRQAAGRGLQLLFYSVGIGQISSEVPQNLSASRPQDRQFILSSKKLLLSDSGFYLCAWREQLNTGELFFGEGSRLTVL.

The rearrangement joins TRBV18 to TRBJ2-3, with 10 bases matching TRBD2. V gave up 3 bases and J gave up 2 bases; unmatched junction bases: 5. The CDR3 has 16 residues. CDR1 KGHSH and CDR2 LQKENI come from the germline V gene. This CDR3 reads CASSPLAGVVTDTQYF. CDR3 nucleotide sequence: TGTGCCAGCTCACCCCTAGCGGGAGTCGTCACAGATACGCAGTATTTT.

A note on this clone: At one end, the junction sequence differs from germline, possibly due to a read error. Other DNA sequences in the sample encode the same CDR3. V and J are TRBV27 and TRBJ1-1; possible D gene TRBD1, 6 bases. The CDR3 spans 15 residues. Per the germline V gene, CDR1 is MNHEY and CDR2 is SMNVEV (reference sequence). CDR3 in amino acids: CASRRTRQEMAKAFF. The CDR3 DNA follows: TGCGCCAGCAGACGGACGCGACAGGAGATGGCAAAAGCTTTCTTT.

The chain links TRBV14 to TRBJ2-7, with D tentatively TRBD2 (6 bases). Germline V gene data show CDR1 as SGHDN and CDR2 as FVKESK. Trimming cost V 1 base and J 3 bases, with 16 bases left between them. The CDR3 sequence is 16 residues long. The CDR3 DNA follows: TGTGCCAGCAGCCAAGCTGGCGGGACGTTGGGCTACGAGCAGTACTTC. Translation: CASSQAGGTLGYEQYF. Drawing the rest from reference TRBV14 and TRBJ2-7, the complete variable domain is EAGVTQFPSHSVIEKGQTVTLRCDPISGHDNLYWYRRVMGKEIKFLLHFVKESKQDESGMPNNRFLAERTGGTYSTLKVQPAELEDSGVYFCASSQAGGTLGYEQYFGPGTRLTVT.

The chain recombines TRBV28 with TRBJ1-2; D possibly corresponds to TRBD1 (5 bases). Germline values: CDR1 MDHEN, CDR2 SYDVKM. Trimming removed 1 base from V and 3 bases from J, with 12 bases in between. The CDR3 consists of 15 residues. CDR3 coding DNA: TGTGCCAGCAGTTTATATGTGGGGGGGGACTATGGCTACACCTTC. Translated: CASSLYVGGDYGYTF.

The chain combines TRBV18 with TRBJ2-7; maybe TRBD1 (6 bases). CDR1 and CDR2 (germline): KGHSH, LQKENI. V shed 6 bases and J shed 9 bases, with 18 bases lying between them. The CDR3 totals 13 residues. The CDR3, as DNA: TGTGCCAGCTCGCCGCCAGGGGTGGGGGTGCAGTACTTC. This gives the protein CASSPPGVGVQYF.

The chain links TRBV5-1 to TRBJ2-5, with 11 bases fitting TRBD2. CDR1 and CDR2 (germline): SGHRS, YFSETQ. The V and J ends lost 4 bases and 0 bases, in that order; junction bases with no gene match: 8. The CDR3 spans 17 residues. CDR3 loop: CASSLGTSGKYQETQYF. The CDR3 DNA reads TGCGCCAGCAGCCTGGGGACTAGCGGAAAGTACCAAGAGACCCAGTACTTC.